The T cell receptor beta chain described here comes from a study of cytomegalovirus exposure and HLA in healthy donors. As for this clone: Its antigen is still unknown.

Study-wide results and limits: Immune exposure data for these donors was limited to CMV serostatus. The productive fraction for most TCR beta V segments was about 87% or about 30% in an earlier analysis. Analysis was carried out at a later point, and it linked a missense DCLRE1C variant to TCR beta V- and J-gene trimming. Sequences of the TCR beta chain were said to predict the HLA-A and HLA-B alleles of most subjects accurately.

Use of 60 Vbeta and 13 Jbeta primers characterized the PCR. Clones were read by immunoSEQ multiplex PCR, and TCRdb kept only the in-frame ones, dropping some. The sample holds tens of thousands of clones. V was clipped by 0 bases and J by 0 bases, with 3 bases between them. Germline V gives CDR1 SGHVS, CDR2 FQNEAQ. CDR3 size: 14 residues. The J gene is TRBJ1-3, the V gene TRBV7-8; D is unclear. What was sequenced was PBMCs. The receptor was derived from a woman between 35 and 50 years old in good health and CMV-seropositive. The CDR3 nucleotides are TGTGCCAGCAGCTTAGCCATCTCTGGAAACACCATATATTTT. Amino acid sequence: CASSLAISGNTIYF. Based on the CDR3 plus reference TRBV7-8 and TRBJ1-3, the full variable domain is GAGVSQSPRYKVAKRGQDVALRCDPISGHVSLFWYQQALGQGPEFLTYFQNEAQLDKSGLPSDRFFAERPEGSVSTLKIQRTQQEDSAVYLCASSLAISGNTIYFGEGSWLTVV.